The TCR beta chain under discussion was sequenced for a study of T cells in women clearing cervical HPV infection. Study details: Controls were women whose single incident HPV16 infection cleared within 12 months without precancer or cancer.

Average input was around 1,300 ng genomic DNA for immunoSEQ TCR beta CDR3 amplification. Assay used: immunoSEQ multiplex PCR; TCRdb lists only in-frame clones, some missing. The table for this sample gives some 39,000 clones. This CDR3 is built from 15 residues. Germline loops: CDR1 SEHNR, CDR2 FQNEAQ (reference sequence). V lost 5 bases and J 4 bases, leaving 17 bases between the germline ends. With regard to this clone: The antigen is undetermined. The read halts 3 residues ahead of the CDR3 end, with the missing end drawn from the germline J gene.

Study-wide findings and caveats: CIN3+ cases had significantly higher TCR repertoire richness than controls, but evenness did not differ.

The receptor's source is a woman aged 18 to 75 with a cervical HPV16 infection that either progressed to CIN3+ or cleared (not recorded which). The gene calls are TRBV7-9 and TRBJ1-1; D remains unclear. Sequenced sample: blood buffy coat. The CDR3 loop reads CASSPIGGSGTEAFF. The CDR3 DNA, read in part, is TGTGCCAGCAGCCCCATCGGCGGGTCGGGCACTGAA. The full variable domain, in which reference TRBV7-9 and TRBJ1-1 provide the parts outside the CDR3, is DTGVSQNPRHKITKRGQNVTFRCDPISEHNRLYWYRQTLGQGPEFLTYFQNEAQLEKSRLLSDRFSAERPKGSFSTLEIQRTEQGDSAMYLCASSPIGGSGTEAFFGQGTRLTVV.